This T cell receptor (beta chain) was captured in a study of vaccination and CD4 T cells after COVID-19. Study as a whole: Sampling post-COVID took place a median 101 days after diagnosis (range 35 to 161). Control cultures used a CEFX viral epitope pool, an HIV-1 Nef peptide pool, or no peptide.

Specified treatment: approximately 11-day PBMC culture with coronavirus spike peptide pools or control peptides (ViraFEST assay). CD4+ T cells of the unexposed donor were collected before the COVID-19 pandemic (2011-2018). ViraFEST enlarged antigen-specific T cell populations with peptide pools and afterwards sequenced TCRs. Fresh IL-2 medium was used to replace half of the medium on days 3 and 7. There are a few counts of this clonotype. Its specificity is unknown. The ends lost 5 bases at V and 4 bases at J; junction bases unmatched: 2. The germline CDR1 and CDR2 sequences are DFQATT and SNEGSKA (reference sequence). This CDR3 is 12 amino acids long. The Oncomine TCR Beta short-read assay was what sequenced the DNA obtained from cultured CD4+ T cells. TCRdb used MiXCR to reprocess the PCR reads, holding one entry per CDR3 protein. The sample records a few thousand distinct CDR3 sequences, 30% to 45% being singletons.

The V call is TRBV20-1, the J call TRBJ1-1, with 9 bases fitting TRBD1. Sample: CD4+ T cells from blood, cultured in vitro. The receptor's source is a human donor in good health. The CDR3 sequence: CSAQQGATEAFF. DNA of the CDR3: TGCAGTGCTCAACAGGGGGCCACTGAAGCTTTCTTT.